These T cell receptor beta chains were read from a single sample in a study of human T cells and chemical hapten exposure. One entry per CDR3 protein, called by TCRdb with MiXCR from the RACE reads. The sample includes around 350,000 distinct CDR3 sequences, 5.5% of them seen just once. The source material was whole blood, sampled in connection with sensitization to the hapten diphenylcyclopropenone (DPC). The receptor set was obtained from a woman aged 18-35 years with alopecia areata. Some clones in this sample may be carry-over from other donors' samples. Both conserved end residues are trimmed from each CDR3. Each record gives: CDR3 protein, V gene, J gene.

cdr3_aa: ASSVGQGPNSPLH; v_call: TRBV9; j_call: TRBJ1-6
cdr3_aa: ASSLVGSHEQY; v_call: TRBV5-5; j_call: TRBJ2-7
cdr3_aa: ASRRGLLGDGELF; v_call: TRBV9; j_call: TRBJ2-2
cdr3_aa: ASRRPMNTEAF; v_call: TRBV6-2/TRBV6-3; j_call: TRBJ1-1
cdr3_aa: ASSRGIISGANVLT; v_call: TRBV4-1; j_call: TRBJ2-6
cdr3_aa: ASSPPGTNEQY; v_call: TRBV3-1; j_call: TRBJ2-7
cdr3_aa: AISDQRGFLDEQY; v_call: TRBV10-3; j_call: TRBJ2-7
cdr3_aa: ASSETTGGYPYGYT; v_call: TRBV6-1; j_call: TRBJ1-2
cdr3_aa: ASSPGQTTYEQY; v_call: TRBV28; j_call: TRBJ2-7
cdr3_aa: ASTLVGRSAF; v_call: TRBV5-6; j_call: TRBJ1-1
cdr3_aa: ASSYSAALNTEAF; v_call: TRBV6-2/TRBV6-3; j_call: TRBJ1-1
cdr3_aa: ASSQQTGTEAF; v_call: TRBV6-2/TRBV6-3; j_call: TRBJ1-1
cdr3_aa: ASSYLQGRSPLH; v_call: TRBV6-5; j_call: TRBJ1-6
cdr3_aa: ASSVDLNQPQH; v_call: TRBV6-1; j_call: TRBJ1-5
cdr3_aa: ASSKDRAQYSYNEQF; v_call: TRBV5-1; j_call: TRBJ2-1
cdr3_aa: ASSQGLAGSETQY; v_call: TRBV7-2; j_call: TRBJ2-5
cdr3_aa: ASSTGLISTDTQY; v_call: TRBV28; j_call: TRBJ2-3
cdr3_aa: ASNAWDTQY; v_call: TRBV2; j_call: TRBJ2-3
cdr3_aa: ASSLEVGREYYGYT; v_call: TRBV7-2; j_call: TRBJ1-2
cdr3_aa: ASSPRPYGYT; v_call: TRBV12-3/TRBV12-4; j_call: TRBJ1-2
cdr3_aa: ASSLGFYGYT; v_call: TRBV5-1; j_call: TRBJ1-2
cdr3_aa: SVNLRDWGLDEQF; v_call: TRBV20-1; j_call: TRBJ2-1
cdr3_aa: ASSVRTAGYT; v_call: TRBV2; j_call: TRBJ1-2
cdr3_aa: SSAEYSNQPQH; v_call: TRBV20-1; j_call: TRBJ1-5
cdr3_aa: ASSPVSVFDNSPLH; v_call: TRBV7-9; j_call: TRBJ1-6
cdr3_aa: SARGPHTEAF; v_call: TRBV20-1; j_call: TRBJ1-1
cdr3_aa: ASSVWLQDTQY; v_call: TRBV6-1; j_call: TRBJ2-3
cdr3_aa: ASGLDRFTEAF; v_call: TRBV12-5; j_call: TRBJ1-1
cdr3_aa: ASSPNPDTEAF; v_call: TRBV18; j_call: TRBJ1-1